The 8 T cell receptor beta chains below come from one sample, sequenced in a study of cytomegalovirus exposure and HLA in healthy donors. The primer mix had 60 Vbeta and 13 Jbeta primers. Only in-frame clones appear in the TCRdb table, and some are missing; sequencing was by immunoSEQ multiplex PCR. This table holds some 120,000 clones, more than 65% found once. Sequencing was performed on PBMCs. Source of these receptors: a woman aged 40 to 55 in good health and CMV-seropositive.

The chain employs TRBV28 and TRBJ2-7, with 7 bases matching TRBD1. The germline gives CDR1 MDHEN, CDR2 SYDVKM. With 7 bases clipped from V and 2 bases from J, the junction kept 8 bases outside the gene matches. The CDR3 runs 14 residues. CDR3 coding DNA: TGTGCCAGCATCCAGGGGGTTCCCCCCTACGAGCAGTACTTC. This gives the protein CASIQGVPPYEQYF.

The chain employs TRBV18 and TRBJ1-1; no clear D gene. The germline V gene encodes CDR1 KGHSH and CDR2 LQKENI. Between the trimmed V and J ends, which lost 2 bases and 1 base, there was a span of 11 bases. The CDR3 has 15 residues. This CDR3 is CASSPFGLENTEAFF. The CDR3 coding sequence is TGTGCCAGCTCACCATTTGGACTAGAGAACACTGAAGCTTTCTTT.

The chain employs TRBV7-7 and TRBJ1-3, with TRBD1 as a possible D gene (6 bases). V lost 5 bases, J lost 2 bases, and 13 bases lay in between. This CDR3 contains 15 residues. Germline CDR1 and CDR2: SSHAT and FNYEAQ (reference sequence). This CDR3 reads CASSQGTSPGNTIYF. The CDR3 DNA reads as TGTGCCAGCAGCCAGGGGACATCTCCTGGAAACACCATATATTTT.

This chain links TRBV4-1 with TRBJ2-7; TRBD2 matches at 8 bases. CDR3 length equals 16 residues. Germline V lookup: CDR1 MGHRA, CDR2 YSYEKL. The V segment lost 3 bases and the J segment 4 bases; nucleotides outside the gene matches: 11. DNA for the CDR3: TGCGCCAGCAGCCAGCTAGCGGGCCACCTAGGGTACGAGCAGTACTTC. It codes for CASSQLAGHLGYEQYF.

The J gene is TRBJ2-7, the V gene TRBV9; TRBD2 aligns across 9 bases. The germline V gene encodes CDR1 SGDLS and CDR2 YYNGEE. V dropped 0 bases and J dropped 7; count of bases not matched to a gene: 11. The CDR3 sequence is 16 residues long. CDR3: CASSVASSGALWEQYF. The CDR3, as DNA: TGTGCCAGCAGCGTAGCTTCTAGCGGGGCGTTGTGGGAGCAGTACTTC.

The DNA for the CDR3 is TGTGCCAGCTTGGGACAGGGGCTCGCTGGGGCCAACGTCCTGACTTTC. This encodes CASLGQGLAGANVLTF. The rearrangement joins TRBV28 to TRBJ2-6, with 10 positions matching TRBD1. The CDR3 covers 16 residues. V was pared by 8 bases and J by 2 bases, with 6 bases of the junction left unmatched. Per germline, CDR1 MDHEN and CDR2 SYDVKM. Full variable domain (missing parts from reference TRBV28 and TRBJ2-6): DVKVTQSSRYLVKRTGEKVFLECVQDMDHENMFWYRQDPGLGLRLIYFSYDVKMKEKGDIPEGYSVSREKKERFSLILESASTNQTSMYLCASLGQGLAGANVLTFGAGSRLTVL.

The gene calls are TRBV7-2 and TRBJ2-1, with 8 bases lining up with TRBD2. The V and J ends lost 2 bases and 8 bases, in that order; junction bases with no gene match: 5. CDR3 length: 14 residues. The V gene's germline CDR1 is SGHTA and CDR2 FQGNSA. The CDR3 sequence is CASSLPGGGHEQFF. CDR3 bases: TGTGCCAGCAGCTTACCGGGAGGGGGTCATGAGCAGTTCTTC.

This clone was recorded once. The rearrangement links TRBV27 to TRBJ2-1; D gene unclear. V lost 5 bases and J lost 4, with 9 bases in between. CDR3 length: 13 residues. Germline CDR1 reads MNHEY; CDR2 reads SMNVEV (reference sequence). The CDR3 loop is CASSTDPYNEQFF. In nucleotides, the CDR3 is TGTGCCAGCAGTACAGACCCTTACAATGAGCAGTTCTTC.